This entry features one T cell receptor (beta chain) sequence. Its antigen is undetermined. These data are taken from a study of T cell repertoires in cytomegalovirus infection. Overall study context: Indications of both CMV infection and matching HLA type were provided by public TCR beta signatures. Study results and limitations: Individuals carrying CMV plus the relevant HLA were identified by cumulative frequency of public TCR beta families. HLA-C-restricted CMV clonotypes gave the most frequent clonotype in two of eight donors.

TCRdb re-called the reads through MiXCR, storing one row per CDR3 protein. The sample shows 250,000 to 300,000 distinct CDR3 sequences, approximately 9.1% of them seen only once. The CDR3 loop spans 15 amino acids. CDR1 SGHVS and CDR2 FQNEAQ come from the germline V gene. V was pared by 3 bases and J by 5 bases, with 5 bases of the junction left unmatched. The chain recombines TRBV7-8 with TRBJ2-1; 9 bases are a match to TRBD2. This clonotype originated in a human donor in good health (CMV status not recorded). Some clones in this sample may be carry-over from other donors' samples. The sequenced sample consisted of PBMCs. As DNA, the CDR3 is TGTGCCAGCAGCTTGAGGGCTAGCGGGGACAATGAGCAGTTCTTC. This gives the protein CASSLRASGDNEQFF.